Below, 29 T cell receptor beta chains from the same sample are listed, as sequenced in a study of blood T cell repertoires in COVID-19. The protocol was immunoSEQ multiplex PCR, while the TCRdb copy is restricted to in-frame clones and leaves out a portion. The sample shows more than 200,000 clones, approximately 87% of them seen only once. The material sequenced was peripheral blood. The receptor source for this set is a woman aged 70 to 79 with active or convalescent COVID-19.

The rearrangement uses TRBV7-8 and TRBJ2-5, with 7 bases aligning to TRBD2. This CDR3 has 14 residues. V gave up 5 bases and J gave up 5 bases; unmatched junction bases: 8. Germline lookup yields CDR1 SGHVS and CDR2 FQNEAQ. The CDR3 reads CASSPLSGGETQYF. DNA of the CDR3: TGTGCCAGCAGCCCCCTATCCGGGGGGGAGACCCAGTACTTC.

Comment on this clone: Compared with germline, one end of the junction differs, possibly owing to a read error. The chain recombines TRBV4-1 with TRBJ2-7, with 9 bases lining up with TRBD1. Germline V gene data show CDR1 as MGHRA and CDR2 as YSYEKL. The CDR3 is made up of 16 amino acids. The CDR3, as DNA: TGCGCCAGCAGCCTCCCGGGGGGACAGGGCTCCAACGAGCAGTACTTC. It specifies CASSLPGGQGSNEQYF.

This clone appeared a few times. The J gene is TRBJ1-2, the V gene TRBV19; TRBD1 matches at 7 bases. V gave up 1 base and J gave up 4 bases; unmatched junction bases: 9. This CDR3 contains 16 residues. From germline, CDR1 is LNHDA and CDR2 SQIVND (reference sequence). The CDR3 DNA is TGTGCCAGTAGTATAGGAGGGGGGACAGAGCTCTATGGCTACACCTTC. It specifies CASSIGGGTELYGYTF.

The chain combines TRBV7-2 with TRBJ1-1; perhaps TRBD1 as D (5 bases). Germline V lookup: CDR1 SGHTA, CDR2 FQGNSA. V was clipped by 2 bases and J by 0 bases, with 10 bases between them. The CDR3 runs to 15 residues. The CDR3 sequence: CASSLYPGMNTEAFF. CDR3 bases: TGTGCCAGCAGCTTATACCCAGGGATGAACACTGAAGCTTTCTTT.

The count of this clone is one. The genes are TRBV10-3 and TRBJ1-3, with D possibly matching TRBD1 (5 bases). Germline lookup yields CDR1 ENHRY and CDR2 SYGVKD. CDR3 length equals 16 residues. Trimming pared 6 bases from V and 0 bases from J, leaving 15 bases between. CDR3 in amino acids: CAISEGRAGSGNTIYF. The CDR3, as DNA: TGTGCCATCAGCGAGGGGAGGGCCGGCTCTGGAAACACCATATATTTT.

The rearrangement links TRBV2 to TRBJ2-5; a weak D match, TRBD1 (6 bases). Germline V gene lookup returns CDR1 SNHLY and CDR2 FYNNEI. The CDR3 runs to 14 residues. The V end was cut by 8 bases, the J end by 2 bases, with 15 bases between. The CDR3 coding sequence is TGTGCCAGCCGCGAACAGGGCGGGCAAGAGACCCAGTACTTC. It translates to CASREQGGQETQYF.

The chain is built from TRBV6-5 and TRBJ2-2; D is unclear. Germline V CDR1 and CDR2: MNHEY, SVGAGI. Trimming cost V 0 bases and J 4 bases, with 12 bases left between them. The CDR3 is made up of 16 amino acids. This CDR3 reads CASSYSGFRGTGELFF. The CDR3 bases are TGTGCCAGCAGTTACTCCGGCTTCCGAGGCACCGGGGAGCTGTTTTTT.

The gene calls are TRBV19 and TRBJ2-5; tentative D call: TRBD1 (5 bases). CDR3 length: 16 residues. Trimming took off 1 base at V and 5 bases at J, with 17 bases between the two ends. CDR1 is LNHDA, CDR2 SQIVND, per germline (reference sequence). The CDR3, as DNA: TGTGCCAGTAGTATAGGCTCCTGGACACGGCCTGAGACCCAGTACTTC. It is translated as CASSIGSWTRPETQYF.

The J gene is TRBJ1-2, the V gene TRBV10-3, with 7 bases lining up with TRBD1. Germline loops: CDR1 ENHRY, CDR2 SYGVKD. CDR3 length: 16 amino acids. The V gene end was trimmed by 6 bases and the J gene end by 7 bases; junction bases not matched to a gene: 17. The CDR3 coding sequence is TGTGCCATCAGGACCCCAGGGGGGAAGCGGATTAGTGGCTACACCTTC. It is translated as CAIRTPGGKRISGYTF.

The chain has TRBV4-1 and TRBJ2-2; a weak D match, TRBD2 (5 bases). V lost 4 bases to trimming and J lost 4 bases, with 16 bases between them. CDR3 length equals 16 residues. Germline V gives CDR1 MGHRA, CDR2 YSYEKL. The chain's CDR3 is CASSPSPSGATGELFF. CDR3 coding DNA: TGCGCCAGCAGCCCATCTCCGAGCGGTGCCACCGGGGAGCTGTTTTTT.

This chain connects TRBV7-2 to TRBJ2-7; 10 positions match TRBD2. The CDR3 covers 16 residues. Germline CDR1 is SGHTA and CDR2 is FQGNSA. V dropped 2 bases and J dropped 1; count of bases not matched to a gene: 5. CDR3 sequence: CASSLRASGGSYEQYF. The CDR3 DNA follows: TGTGCCAGCAGCTTAAGGGCTAGCGGGGGATCCTACGAGCAGTACTTC.

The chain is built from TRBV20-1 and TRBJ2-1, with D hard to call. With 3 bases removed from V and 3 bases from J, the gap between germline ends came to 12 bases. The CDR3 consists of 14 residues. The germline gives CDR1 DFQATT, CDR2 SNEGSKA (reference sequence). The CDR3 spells CSASEPNSYNEQFF. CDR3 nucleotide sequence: TGCAGTGCTAGTGAGCCTAATAGCTACAATGAGCAGTTCTTC.

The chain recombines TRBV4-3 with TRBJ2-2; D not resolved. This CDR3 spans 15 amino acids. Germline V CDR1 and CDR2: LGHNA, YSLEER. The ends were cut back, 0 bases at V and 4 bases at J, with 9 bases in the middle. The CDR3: CASSQDGGGTGELFF. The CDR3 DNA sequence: TGCGCCAGCAGCCAAGATGGCGGTGGCACCGGGGAGCTGTTTTTT.

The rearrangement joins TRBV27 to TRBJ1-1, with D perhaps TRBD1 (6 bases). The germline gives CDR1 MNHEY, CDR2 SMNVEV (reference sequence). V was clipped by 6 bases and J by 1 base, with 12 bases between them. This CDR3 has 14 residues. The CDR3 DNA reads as TGTGCCAGCAGGACAGGCCAAGGGAACACTGAAGCTTTCTTT. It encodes CASRTGQGNTEAFF.

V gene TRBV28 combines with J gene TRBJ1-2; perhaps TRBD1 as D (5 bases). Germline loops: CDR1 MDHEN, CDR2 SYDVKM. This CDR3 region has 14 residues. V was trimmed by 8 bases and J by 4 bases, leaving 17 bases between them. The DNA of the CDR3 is TGTGCCAGCCGGGAGGGGCTTAACCTCTATGGCTACACCTTC. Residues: CASREGLNLYGYTF.

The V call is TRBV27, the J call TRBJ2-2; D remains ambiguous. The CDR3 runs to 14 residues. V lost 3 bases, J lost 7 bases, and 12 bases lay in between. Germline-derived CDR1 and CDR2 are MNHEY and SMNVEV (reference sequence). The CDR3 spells CASSLSHPVGELFF. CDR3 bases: TGTGCCAGCAGTTTGTCTCACCCGGTCGGGGAGCTGTTTTTT.

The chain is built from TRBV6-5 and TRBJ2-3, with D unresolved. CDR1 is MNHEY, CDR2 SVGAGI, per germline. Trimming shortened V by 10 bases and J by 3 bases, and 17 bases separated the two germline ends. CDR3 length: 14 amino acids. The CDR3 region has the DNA TGTGCCACTTCCCCGAGGAGTAGGACAGATACGCAGTATTTT. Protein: CATSPRSRTDTQYF.

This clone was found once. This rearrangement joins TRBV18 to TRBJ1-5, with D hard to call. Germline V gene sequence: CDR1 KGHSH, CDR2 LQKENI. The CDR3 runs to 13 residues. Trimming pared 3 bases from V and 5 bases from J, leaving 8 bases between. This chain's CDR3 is CASSPQPDQPQHF. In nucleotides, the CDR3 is TGTGCCAGCTCACCTCAACCGGATCAGCCCCAGCATTTT.

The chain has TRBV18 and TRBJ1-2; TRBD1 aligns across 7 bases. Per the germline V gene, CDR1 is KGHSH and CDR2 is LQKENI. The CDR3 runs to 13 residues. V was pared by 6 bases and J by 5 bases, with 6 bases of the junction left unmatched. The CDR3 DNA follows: TGTGCCAGCTCTCGGGACAGCCGATATGGCTACACCTTC. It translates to CASSRDSRYGYTF.

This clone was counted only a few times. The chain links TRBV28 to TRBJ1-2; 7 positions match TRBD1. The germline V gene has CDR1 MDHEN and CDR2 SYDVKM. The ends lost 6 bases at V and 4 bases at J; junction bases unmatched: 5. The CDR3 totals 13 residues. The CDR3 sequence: CASSSTGLYGYTF. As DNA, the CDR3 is TGTGCCAGCAGCTCGACAGGGCTCTATGGCTACACCTTC.

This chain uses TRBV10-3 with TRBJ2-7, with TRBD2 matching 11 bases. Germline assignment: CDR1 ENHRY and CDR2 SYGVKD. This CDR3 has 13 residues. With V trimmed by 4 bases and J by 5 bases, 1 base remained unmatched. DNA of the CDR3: TGTGCCATCAGTGGGGGACTAGCGGACGAGCAGTACTTC. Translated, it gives CAISGGLADEQYF.

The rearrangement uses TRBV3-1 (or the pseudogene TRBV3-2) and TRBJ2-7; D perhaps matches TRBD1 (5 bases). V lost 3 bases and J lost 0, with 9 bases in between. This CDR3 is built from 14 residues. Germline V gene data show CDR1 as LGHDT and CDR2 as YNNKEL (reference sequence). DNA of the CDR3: TGTGCCAGCAGCCAGCAGACAGACTCCTACGAGCAGTACTTC. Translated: CASSQQTDSYEQYF.

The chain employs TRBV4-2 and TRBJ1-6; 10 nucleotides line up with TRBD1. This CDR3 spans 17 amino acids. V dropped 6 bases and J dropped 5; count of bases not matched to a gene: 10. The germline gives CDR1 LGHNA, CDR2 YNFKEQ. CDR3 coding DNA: TGTGCCAGCAGAGACAGGGGGCGCGGGGGTGATAATTCACCCCTCCACTTT. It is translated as CASRDRGRGGDNSPLHF.

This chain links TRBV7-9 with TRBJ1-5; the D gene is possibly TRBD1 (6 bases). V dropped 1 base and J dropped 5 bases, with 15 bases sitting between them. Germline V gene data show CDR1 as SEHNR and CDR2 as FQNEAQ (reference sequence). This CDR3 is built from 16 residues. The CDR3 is CASSLGGGGLDQPQHF. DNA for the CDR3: TGTGCCAGCAGCTTAGGTGGGGGGGGCCTTGATCAGCCCCAGCATTTT.

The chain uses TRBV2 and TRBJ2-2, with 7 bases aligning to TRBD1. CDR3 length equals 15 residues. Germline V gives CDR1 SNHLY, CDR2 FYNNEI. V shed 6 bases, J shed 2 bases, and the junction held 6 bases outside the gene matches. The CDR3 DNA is TGTGCCAGCAGCTACAGGGGCCCAAACACCGGGGAGCTGTTTTTT. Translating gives CASSYRGPNTGELFF.

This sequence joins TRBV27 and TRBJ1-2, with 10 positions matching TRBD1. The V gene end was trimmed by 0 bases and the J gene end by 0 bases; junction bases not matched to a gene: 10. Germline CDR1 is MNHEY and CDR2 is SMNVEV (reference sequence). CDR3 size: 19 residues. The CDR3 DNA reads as TGTGCCAGCAGTTTATCGTATGGGACAGGGGCTCGGGCTAACTATGGCTACACCTTC. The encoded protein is CASSLSYGTGARANYGYTF.

CDR3 nucleotide sequence: TGTGCCAGCAGGGGGGGACAGGGTCCAGATACGCAGTATTTT. The encoded protein is CASRGGQGPDTQYF. The rearrangement uses TRBV2 and TRBJ2-3; 9 nucleotides match TRBD1. The V gene end was trimmed by 6 bases and the J gene end by 4 bases; junction bases not matched to a gene: 5. The CDR3 spans 14 residues. Germline CDR1 and CDR2: SNHLY and FYNNEI.

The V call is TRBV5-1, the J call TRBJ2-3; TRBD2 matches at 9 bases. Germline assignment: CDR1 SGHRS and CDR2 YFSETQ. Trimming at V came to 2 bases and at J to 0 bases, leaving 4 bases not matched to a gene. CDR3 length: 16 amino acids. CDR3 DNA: TGCGCCAGCAGCTTCCCTAGCGGGAAAAGCACAGATACGCAGTATTTT. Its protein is CASSFPSGKSTDTQYF.

This CDR3 is CASSFGLADPYTQYF. DNA for the CDR3: TGTGCCAGCAGCTTCGGACTAGCTGATCCTTATACGCAGTATTTT. The rearrangement links TRBV3-1 (or the pseudogene TRBV3-2) to TRBJ2-3, with TRBD2 identical over 8 bases. The CDR3 has 15 residues. The germline CDR1 and CDR2 sequences are LGHDT and YNNKEL (reference sequence). V lost 5 bases to trimming and J lost 7 bases; unmatched junction nucleotides: 11.